These 19 T cell receptor beta chains share one sample of origin, sequenced in a study of T cell repertoires in cytomegalovirus infection. TCRdb re-called the reads through MiXCR, storing one row per CDR3 protein. Here the sample spans hundreds of thousands of distinct CDR3 sequences, about 31% being singletons. Their antigens remain unidentified. The sample here was cultured CD8+ T cells from PBMCs, taken from culture after CMV antigen stimulation. Receptors originate from a human donor in good health (CMV status not recorded). Some clones in this sample may be carry-over from other donors' samples.

Worth noting for this clonotype: As the CDR3 is not closed by the conserved phenylalanine or tryptophan, this likely results from a read error. The chain employs TRBV27 and TRBJ1-2; D call uncertain. The length of the CDR3 is 13 residues. CDR1 and CDR2 from the germline V gene are MNHEY and SMNVEV (reference sequence). The V gene lost 3 bases and the J gene lost 0 bases, with 5 bases spanning the gap. CDR3 in DNA: TGTGCCAGCAGTTTTCAGGCTAACTATGGCTACACCATC. Its protein product is CASSFQANYGYTI.

The DNA for the CDR3 is TGTGCCAGCAGCCCGACAGTAGAGACCCAGTACTTC. Protein: CASSPTVETQYF. This chain uses TRBV12-3 or TRBV12-4 with TRBJ2-5; tentatively, D is TRBD1 (5 bases). With 6 bases removed from V and 4 bases from J, the gap between germline ends came to 9 bases. The CDR3 runs to 12 residues.

This clonotype was counted between two and nine times. CDR3 loop: CASSATSLTEWGETQYF. CDR3 DNA: TGTGCCAGTAGTGCCACCTCGTTGACAGAATGGGGAGAGACCCAGTACTTC. V usage is TRBV19 and J usage is TRBJ2-5; tentatively, D is TRBD1 (5 bases). The CDR3 length is 17 residues. V shed 5 bases and J shed 4 bases, with 23 bases lying between them. The germline V gene has CDR1 LNHDA and CDR2 SQIVND (reference sequence). The variable domain in full, with the rest retrieved from reference TRBV19 and TRBJ2-5, is DGGITQSPKYLFRKEGQNVTLSCEQNLNHDAMYWYRQDPGQGLRLIYYSQIVNDFQKGDIAEGYSVSREKKESFPLTVTSAQKNPTAFYLCASSATSLTEWGETQYFGPGTRLLVL.

This clonotype was counted ten times or more. The chain uses TRBV7-8 and TRBJ1-5; 9 bases are shared with TRBD1. This CDR3 spans 15 amino acids. The germline V gene has CDR1 SGHVS and CDR2 FQNEAQ. The junction had 5 bases not matched to a gene; V was cut back by 2 bases and J by 6 bases. CDR3 DNA: TGTGCCAGCAGCTTAACGGGACAGGGTGCTCAGCCCCAGCATTTT. Its protein product is CASSLTGQGAQPQHF.

This chain links TRBV5-6 with TRBJ2-7; a weak D match, TRBD2 (6 bases). Germline CDR1 is SGHDT and CDR2 is YYEEEE. Deletions cut 3 bases from V and 3 bases from J, with 10 bases between. This CDR3 is built from 13 residues. The DNA for the CDR3 is TGTGCCAGCAGCTGGCCCGGGAGCTACGAGCAGTACGTC. This translates into CASSWPGSYEQYV.

The chain couples TRBV2 to TRBJ2-1; maybe TRBD1 (5 bases). Germline CDR1 and CDR2: SNHLY and FYNNEI. This CDR3 contains 15 residues. V lost 9 bases and J 0 bases, leaving 15 bases between the germline ends. The CDR3, as DNA: TGTGCCAGAGGGGTGACTCAGAGCTCCTACAATGAGCAGTTCTTC. Amino acids: CARGVTQSSYNEQFF.

This clonotype was detected a few times. The chain employs TRBV20-1 and TRBJ1-2; possible D gene TRBD1, 5 bases. The V end was cut by 1 base, the J end by 3 bases, with 18 bases between. Germline V CDR1 and CDR2: DFQATT, SNEGSKA (reference sequence). This CDR3 comprises 16 residues. The CDR3 nucleotides read TGCAGTGCTAGAGGTCCCAGGGCAGGGTGGGACTATGGCTACACCTTC. Encoded protein: CSARGPRAGWDYGYTF.

This sequence joins TRBV6-6 and TRBJ1-2; weak D call: TRBD1 (5 bases). Trimming pared 7 bases from V and 4 bases from J, leaving 16 bases between. Germline CDR1 and CDR2: MNHNY and SVGAGI (reference sequence). The CDR3 covers 14 residues. The CDR3 coding sequence is TGTGCCAGCACCCAGATACAGGAAACCTATGGCTACACCTTC. Amino acids: CASTQIQETYGYTF.

This clonotype was observed a few times. The chain couples TRBV10-3 to TRBJ1-1; no firm D call. Germline V gene data show CDR1 as ENHRY and CDR2 as SYGVKD. The CDR3 sequence is 11 residues long. Trimming removed 7 bases from V and 6 bases from J, with 9 bases in between. CDR3 protein: CAIKEGPEAFF. CDR3 DNA: TGTGCCATCAAAGAGGGCCCTGAAGCTTTCTTT.

This clonotype was observed a few times. The V gene is TRBV19, the J gene TRBJ1-5; D unclear. The CDR3 extends over 15 amino acids. Germline CDR1 reads LNHDA; CDR2 reads SQIVND (reference sequence). The V end lost 8 bases, the J end lost 0 bases, and 14 bases lay between the germline ends. For the CDR3, the DNA is TGTGCCAGTCTACCTTCGGGGTATAGCAATCAGCCCCAGCATTTT. This sequence encodes CASLPSGYSNQPQHF.

The J gene is TRBJ2-1, the V gene TRBV27; 9 bases are a match to TRBD2. Germline trimming cut 8 bases from V and 7 bases from J; bases unmatched to any gene: 6. The V gene's germline CDR1 is MNHEY and CDR2 SMNVEV (reference sequence). This CDR3 region has 13 residues. The CDR3: CASGLAGWNEQFF. The DNA of the CDR3 is TGTGCCAGCGGTCTAGCGGGGTGGAATGAGCAGTTCTTC.

This clonotype was seen only once. CDR3 loop: CASSSPKYIQYF. CDR3 nucleotides: TGTGCCAGCAGTTCTCCAAAATACATTCAGTACTTC. The chain combines TRBV6-1 with TRBJ2-4; D gene uncertain. Between the trimmed V and J ends, which lost 5 bases and 8 bases, there was a span of 10 bases. This CDR3 comprises 12 residues. Germline V lookup: CDR1 MNHNS, CDR2 SASEGT.

This clonotype showed up just a few times. The chain carries TRBV12-3 or TRBV12-4 and TRBJ2-1, with D tentatively TRBD2 (5 bases). Trimming stripped 6 bases from V and 2 bases from J, with 11 bases between. The CDR3 is 14 amino acids. The CDR3 DNA reads TGTGCCAGCAGATCGGGATCCCCCTACAATGAGCAGTTCTTC. Translated, it gives CASRSGSPYNEQFF.

This clonotype was seen a handful of times. J is TRBJ2-7 and V is TRBV6-6, with no clear D. Trimming removed 2 bases at V and 6 bases at J, with 8 bases between. Germline V gene sequence: CDR1 MNHNY, CDR2 SVGAGI (reference sequence). The CDR3 sequence is 12 residues long. CDR3 DNA: TGTGCCAGCAGTTACGTAGCTACCGAGCAGTACTTC. Translated, it gives CASSYVATEQYF.

The chain is built from TRBV20-1 and TRBJ1-5; 10 positions agree with TRBD1. The trim removed 0 bases at V and 5 bases at J, leaving 22 bases unmatched. Germline CDR1 DFQATT, CDR2 SNEGSKA (reference sequence). There are 21 residues in the CDR3. CDR3 amino acids: CSARDPHTTLSGTGDDQPQHF. The CDR3 DNA reads TGCAGTGCTAGAGACCCGCACACCACCCTATCCGGGACAGGGGATGATCAGCCCCAGCATTTT.

This clonotype was observed a handful of times. The rearrangement uses TRBV27 and TRBJ2-5, with D tentatively TRBD1 (5 bases). This CDR3 spans 14 amino acids. The V gene lost 3 bases and the J gene lost 5 bases, with 13 bases spanning the gap. CDR1 MNHEY and CDR2 SMNVEV come from the germline V gene (reference sequence). The CDR3 sequence is CASSFGPAGETQYF. The CDR3 DNA sequence: TGTGCCAGCAGTTTTGGGCCCGCAGGGGAGACCCAGTACTTC.

This clonotype has just a few counts. The chain couples TRBV7-6 to TRBJ2-5; 12 bases line up with TRBD2. CDR3 size: 15 residues. After removal of 7 bases from V and 2 bases from J, the junction contained 5 bases not matched to a gene. The germline V gene encodes CDR1 SGHVS and CDR2 FNYEAQ. This chain's CDR3 is CASTSSGGEQETQYF. CDR3 bases: TGTGCCAGCACCTCTAGCGGGGGGGAACAAGAGACCCAGTACTTC.

This clonotype came up many times. V is TRBV4-3 and J is TRBJ2-6; a weak D match, TRBD1 (5 bases). The germline CDR1 and CDR2 sequences are LGHNA and YSLEER. CDR3 length: 18 residues. V was clipped by 5 bases and J by 4 bases, with 21 bases between them. The CDR3 nucleotides read TGCGCCAGCAGCAAAAGCCCTGTACAGGATTACGGGGCCAACGTCCTGACTTTC. Translation: CASSKSPVQDYGANVLTF.

The gene calls are TRBV7-9 and TRBJ2-5; 10 bases line up with TRBD2. Germline CDR1 is SEHNR and CDR2 is FQNEAQ (reference sequence). V trimming: 6 bases; J trimming: 2 bases; junction bases outside the gene matches: 3. This CDR3 has 14 residues. In nucleotides, the CDR3 is TGTGCCAGCAGGGAGCGGGGGGGTCAAGAGACCCAGTACTTC. Translating gives CASRERGGQETQYF.